Listed below are T cell receptor beta chains from one sample, sequenced in a study of blood T cell repertoires in COVID-19. Only in-frame clones appear in the TCRdb table, and some are missing; sequencing was by immunoSEQ multiplex PCR. This sample has about 300,000 clones, with under 90% found just once. What was sequenced was PBMCs or T cells enriched from blood (not recorded which). The source of these receptors is a man aged 55 to 69 who had recovered from COVID-19. The CDR3 runs from the conserved cysteine through the conserved F or W. D genes are given only for firm matches. Part of the rows lack a size; the others show once, few, many or a class for expanded clones.

clone size: .
V gene: TRBV6-5
J gene: TRBJ2-7
D gene: TRBD1
CDR3 protein: CASTRLSGGTYEQYF
CDR3 DNA: TGTGCCAGCACCAGACTCTCAGGGGGCACTTACGAGCAGTACTTC

clone size: .
V gene: TRBV9
J gene: TRBJ2-1
D gene: TRBD2
CDR3 protein: CASSLAGGPLVEQFF
CDR3 DNA: TGTGCCAGCAGCTTAGCGGGAGGGCCCCTCGTTGAGCAGTTCTTC

clone size: .
V gene: TRBV28
J gene: TRBJ2-2
D gene: TRBD2
CDR3 protein: CASRLVLAGPPNTGELFF
CDR3 DNA: TGTGCCAGCAGGCTGGTACTAGCGGGGCCCCCGAACACCGGGGAGCTGTTTTTT

clone size: once
V gene: TRBV5-1
J gene: TRBJ2-1
D gene: TRBD2
CDR3 protein: CASSQEGTSGRASYNEQFF
CDR3 DNA: TGCGCCAGCAGCCAGGAAGGGACTAGCGGGAGAGCTTCCTACAATGAGCAGTTCTTC

clone size: .
V gene: TRBV2
J gene: TRBJ2-1
D gene: TRBD1
CDR3 protein: CASSDRDRGQFF
CDR3 DNA: TGTGCCAGCAGTGATCGGGACAGGGGGCAGTTCTTC

clone size: once
V gene: TRBV15
J gene: TRBJ2-1
D gene: TRBD1
CDR3 protein: CATSRPDRAYNEQFF
CDR3 DNA: TGTGCCACCAGCAGGCCTGACAGGGCCTACAATGAGCAGTTCTTC

clone size: once
V gene: TRBV24-1
J gene: TRBJ2-1
D gene: .
CDR3 protein: CATSDLTRQENEQFF
CDR3 DNA: TGTGCCACCAGTGATCTCACCCGTCAGGAAAATGAGCAGTTCTTC

clone size: .
V gene: TRBV5-1
J gene: TRBJ1-3
D gene: .
CDR3 protein: CASSPDILRSGNTIYF
CDR3 DNA: TGCGCCAGCAGTCCGGACATATTGCGCTCTGGAAACACCATATATTTT

clone size: .
V gene: TRBV29-1
J gene: TRBJ1-2
D gene: TRBD1
CDR3 protein: CSVAIADRAGYGYTF
CDR3 DNA: TGCAGCGTTGCTATAGCGGACAGGGCGGGCTATGGCTACACCTTC

clone size: once
V gene: TRBV2
J gene: TRBJ2-7
D gene: .
CDR3 protein: CASRKGVPYEQYF
CDR3 DNA: TGTGCCAGCAGGAAGGGGGTTCCCTACGAGCAGTACTTC

clone size: .
V gene: TRBV21-1
J gene: TRBJ2-7
D gene: .
CDR3 protein: CASNGVLAGYEQYF
CDR3 DNA: TGTGCCAGCAACGGTGTACTAGCGGGGTACGAGCAGTACTTC